This T cell receptor (beta chain) was identified during a study of blood T cells in healthy people across ages (dated by TCRdb to between 2014 and 2017). Describing the broader study: In model experiments, template switching captured about one uniquely barcoded TCR beta cDNA molecule for every two T cells. The donors were divided into four age groups: young (average around 17 years), middle-aged (under 40), aged (roughly 66) and long-lived (82). Age-related changes in TCR beta repertoire diversity were measured in the study by deep sequencing normalized with unique cDNA molecular identifiers. For two donors (one aged 18 to 29 and one aged 80 or older), the study analyzed two additional independent replicas of 1 million unique cDNA reads from the same blood draw. To avoid experimental bias, donors of different ages were distributed randomly across sequencing lanes. Results and caveats for the whole study, not just this receptor: Compared with the aged group, more naive CD4+ T cells, fewer expanded clones and increased TCR diversity were shown by the long-lived group, suggesting age selection. As age increased, observed TCR beta diversity per million T cells dropped in a roughly linear way, and a significant reduction was already evident by age around 41. Since profiling was done on bulk unsorted PBMCs, naive and antigen-experienced compartments could not be conclusively compared. Total diversity estimates from one million sequenced T cells were considered lower bounds and underestimates. Because donor CMV infection status was unknown, age-related changes in expanded clonotypes were potentially confounded. Observed TCR beta diversity correlated strongly with the percentage of naive T cells measured by flow cytometry.

This clonotype came up a few times. The antigen this receptor binds is unknown. Base qualities are not recorded, but no much larger clone differs from it by a single base. The cysteine opens and the phenylalanine closes a CDR3 of 14 amino acids. The kept DNA is CDR3 alone, 42 bases in frame from the first base. CDR1 and CDR2, per the germline V gene, are ENHRY and SYGVKD. Trimming takes 2 bases from V and 5 bases from J, and the germline ends sit 13 bases apart. Donors were 39 systemically healthy Caucasian individuals from Russia aged roughly 6 to 100 years. Ten milliliters of peripheral blood were collected from each donor into EDTA-treated Vacutainer tubes. Ficoll-Paque density-gradient centrifugation was used to isolate PBMCs, with at least 7 million obtained per sample. Trizol reagent was used to extract total RNA from the PBMCs, yielding at least 5.5 micrograms per sample. The percentages of naive CD45RAhigh/CD27high T cells were determined by flow cytometry on a PBMC aliquot from every donor.

The method was 5' RACE. Sequencing took place on an Illumina HiSeq 2500. The second PCR ran for about 7 to 11 cycles and used a J-beta primer mix along with a sample-barcoded 5' primer. A template-switch 5' adaptor carrying 12 random nucleotides introduced a unique molecular identifier onto each TCR beta cDNA molecule. At least 2.5 million CDR3-containing paired-end reads were obtained from each sample. The Mint cDNA synthesis kit, primed by a TRBC-specific oligonucleotide, was used to synthesize first-strand cDNA from all RNA. All cDNA was treated with uracil-DNA glycosylase and then went through a first 18-cycle PCR with the universal primers M1SS and BC2_uni_R. The study's processing was this. Normalization of each sample was performed by random selection of 1 million high-quality reads, each carrying a distinct molecular identifier. Reads sharing molecular identifiers were discarded rather than binned into consensus sequences. MiTCR, run with a Q25 quality threshold and the strictest error-elimination algorithm, handled CDR3 identification, clonotype clustering and error correction. Lower-bound total TCR beta diversity was estimated with a nonparametric unseen species model using Euler transformation. The public sequencing data were trimmed at Q25 with fastp and processed into clonotypes with MiXCR by TCRdb, which kept only in-frame beta chains. Rows are combined by CDR3 protein, so each entry shows the most common genes and DNA. It is TCRdb's table, rather than the study itself, that gives the V and J calls and clone size. The sample table shows roughly 1.5 million distinct CDR3 sequences, and approximately 43% are seen once. The ten largest make up more than 4% of the sample.

The rearranged segments are TRBV10-3 and TRBJ2-7; possibly the D gene is TRBD2, per 6 matching bases. Sequenced input: blood. The sequence derives from a woman aged 18-30 years in good health. At the DNA level, the sequence is TGTGCCATCAGTGAGCCTAGCGAGGGCGACGAGCAGTACTTC. It encodes CAISEPSEGDEQYF.